This TCR beta chain was identified in a study of blood T cell repertoires in COVID-19. In the study overall: From the United States, Italy and Spain came samples of acute and convalescent COVID-19. From T cells, B-cell-depleted T cells, or PBMCs came the material, which was cDNA or gDNA.

With V trimmed by 0 bases and J by 7 bases, 4 bases remained unmatched. The germline gives CDR1 GTSNPN, CDR2 SVGIG (reference sequence). The CDR3 runs to 13 residues. In the original analysis: Estimation of nucleated cell counts was performed using reference gene primer amplification. Here immunoSEQ multiplex PCR was the method, and the copy in TCRdb shows in-frame clones only, minus some. The V and J calls and clone size were taken over from that table, and D and trimming were inferred from the DNA. The table shows approximately 160,000 clones, with 70% to 90% occurring only once. Participants, 18 to 89 years old, spanned under 30 US areas.

The clonotype originates from a woman between 45 and 65 years old who had recovered from COVID-19. The V call is TRBV30, the J call TRBJ1-1, with TRBD1 matching over 8 bases. Sequencing used PBMCs or T cells enriched from blood (not recorded which). The CDR3 sequence: CAWSVFGTGEAFF. DNA for the CDR3: TGTGCCTGGAGTGTTTTCGGGACAGGTGAAGCTTTCTTT.